The 7 T cell receptor beta chains below come from one sample, sequenced in a study of T cell responses to AZD1222 COVID-19 vaccine. This table comes from immunoSEQ multiplex PCR, and its TCRdb copy is limited to in-frame clones, with some not included. Counted here are around 50,000 clones, approximately 83% occurring once; the ten biggest clones make up approximately 15%. This material consisted of peripheral blood, taken on day 0 of AZD1222 vaccination. These receptors all stem from an adult in good health.

The V gene is TRBV28, the J gene TRBJ1-6, with D unclear. The germline CDR1 and CDR2 sequences are MDHEN and SYDVKM. The CDR3 sequence is 15 residues long. V was clipped by 4 bases and J by 5 bases, with 12 bases between them. The CDR3 DNA sequence: TGTGCCAGCAGTTCCGGAGGATCCAATAATTCACCCCTCCACTTT. It is translated as CASSSGGSNNSPLHF.

This chain joins TRBV6-2 or TRBV6-3 and TRBJ2-1; D is unclear. CDR1 MNHEY and CDR2 SVGEGT come from the germline V gene. Between the trimmed V and J ends, which lost 6 bases and 6 bases, there was a span of 21 bases. The CDR3 covers 16 residues. The CDR3 sequence: CASSLHTALPTNEQFF. The CDR3 DNA reads as TGTGCCAGCAGCTTGCATACCGCCCTGCCCACCAATGAGCAGTTCTTC.

The V call is TRBV14, the J call TRBJ2-7; 7 bases align to TRBD1. Trimming removed 1 base from V and 5 bases from J; junction bases left unmatched: 8. CDR3 length: 15 residues. The germline V gene has CDR1 SGHDN and CDR2 FVKESK. CDR3 bases: TGTGCCAGCAGCCAAGTCATGGACAGGTTCCACGAGCAGTACTTC. It yields the protein CASSQVMDRFHEQYF.

The rearrangement links TRBV28 to TRBJ1-5; D gene uncertain. The V and J ends lost 6 bases and 2 bases respectively, with 11 bases between them. The CDR3 extends over 14 amino acids. CDR1 is MDHEN, CDR2 SYDVKM, per germline. The CDR3 sequence: CASSLDTGNQPQHF. DNA for the CDR3: TGTGCCAGCAGCCTTGACACTGGCAATCAGCCCCAGCATTTT.

This rearrangement joins TRBV9 to TRBJ2-7, with 11 bases that match TRBD1. With 3 bases clipped from V and 4 bases from J, the junction kept 6 bases outside the gene matches. In germline, CDR1 is SGDLS, CDR2 YYNGEE. The CDR3 is 15 residues long. The CDR3 DNA reads as TGTGCCAGCAGCGCAGGACAGGGGGCCGGTTACGAGCAGTACTTC. This sequence encodes CASSAGQGAGYEQYF.

The sample holds a few counts of this clone. In nucleotides, the CDR3 is TGTGCCAGCAGTGGGGTGGGGGCAGATACGCAGTATTTT. Translating it yields CASSGVGADTQYF. J is TRBJ2-3 and V is TRBV2; D might be TRBD1 or TRBD2, each matching 5 bases. Deletions cut 4 bases from V and 4 bases from J, with 9 bases between. The CDR3 is 13 residues long. The germline CDR1 and CDR2 sequences are SNHLY and FYNNEI.

The chain carries TRBV28 and TRBJ1-5; D remains ambiguous. The V end lost 4 bases, the J end lost 0 bases, and 10 bases lay between the germline ends. Germline loops: CDR1 MDHEN, CDR2 SYDVKM. The CDR3 is 15 residues long. CDR3 sequence: CASSSPHYSNQPQHF. The CDR3 DNA reads as TGTGCCAGCAGTTCGCCCCATTATAGCAATCAGCCCCAGCATTTT.